These T cell receptor beta chains were read from a single sample in a study of T cell changes during pregnancy in multiple sclerosis. Produced via immunoSEQ multiplex PCR; TCRdb's table is partial and in-frame only. The sample includes approximately 60,000 clones, about nine tenths of them seen just once. Sequenced material: peripheral blood, taken in the second trimester of pregnancy. The receptors originated from a female donor with multiple sclerosis, enrolled in a pregnancy study. Both conserved end residues are part of each CDR3. D genes are given only for firm matches. The listing skips clone size in some rows; elsewhere it reads once, few, many or a size class.

size: -
D: -
V: TRBV7-6
J: TRBJ1-6
CDR3: CASSQGRGDYNSPLHF
DNA: TGTGCCAGCAGCCAGGGGCGAGGGGATTATAATTCACCCCTCCACTTT

size: few
D: -
V: TRBV2
J: TRBJ1-1
CDR3: CASSPGLENTEAFF
DNA: TGTGCCAGCAGCCCAGGACTTGAGAACACTGAAGCTTTCTTT

size: -
D: -
V: TRBV7-2
J: TRBJ1-2
CDR3: CASSLVWGHLNYGYTF
DNA: TGTGCCAGCAGCTTAGTTTGGGGACACCTGAACTATGGCTACACCTTC

size: -
D: -
V: TRBV27
J: TRBJ2-3
CDR3: CASTMTEHDTQYF
DNA: TGTGCCAGCACAATGACAGAACACGATACGCAGTATTTT

size: -
D: -
V: TRBV5-5
J: TRBJ2-5
CDR3: CASSLPGGETQYF
DNA: TGTGCCAGCAGCCTCCCAGGGGGGGAGACCCAGTACTTC

size: -
D: TRBD1
V: TRBV5-1
J: TRBJ1-4
CDR3: CASSSLGQAATNEKLFF
DNA: TGCGCCAGCAGCTCGCTAGGACAGGCTGCAACTAATGAAAAACTGTTTTTT

size: -
D: -
V: TRBV16
J: TRBJ1-5
CDR3: CASSQSNTDQPQHF
DNA: TGTGCCAGCAGCCAATCGAACACCGATCAGCCCCAGCATTTT

size: -
D: -
V: TRBV5-6
J: TRBJ2-1
CDR3: CASSLVAGSEQFF
DNA: TGTGCCAGCAGCTTGGTGGCCGGGAGTGAGCAGTTCTTC

size: -
D: TRBD2
V: TRBV6-1
J: TRBJ2-1
CDR3: CASRELTSGWLFF
DNA: TGTGCCAGCAGGGAATTGACTAGCGGGTGGCTGTTCTTC

size: -
D: -
V: TRBV2
J: TRBJ2-1
CDR3: CASSEQGRDDEQFF
DNA: TGTGCCAGCAGTGAACAGGGGCGCGACGATGAGCAGTTCTTC

size: once
D: -
V: TRBV28
J: TRBJ1-2
CDR3: CASSAPERYGYTF
DNA: TGTGCCAGCAGTGCTCCGGAGCGCTATGGCTACACCTTC

size: -
D: TRBD1
V: TRBV28
J: TRBJ2-7
CDR3: CASSLWTGHYEQYF
DNA: TGTGCCAGCAGCTTGTGGACAGGACATTACGAGCAGTACTTC

size: -
D: -
V: TRBV29-1
J: TRBJ2-3
CDR3: CSVGQGTDTQYF
DNA: TGCAGCGTTGGGCAGGGGACAGATACGCAGTATTTT

size: -
D: -
V: TRBV5-1
J: TRBJ2-2
CDR3: CASSATANTGELFF
DNA: TGCGCCAGCAGCGCCACAGCGAACACCGGGGAGCTGTTTTTT

size: -
D: -
V: TRBV4-1
J: TRBJ2-7
CDR3: CASSVQEGTGYEQYF
DNA: TGCGCCAGCAGCGTTCAGGAGGGAACAGGCTACGAGCAGTACTTC

size: -
D: -
V: TRBV27
J: TRBJ1-1
CDR3: CASKSFGGGNTEAFF
DNA: TGTGCCAGCAAGTCATTTGGGGGGGGAAACACTGAAGCTTTCTTT

size: -
D: -
V: TRBV30
J: TRBJ1-5
CDR3: CAWSNTQGQPQHF
DNA: TGTGCCTGGAGCAACACACAGGGCCAGCCCCAGCATTTT

size: few
D: TRBD1
V: TRBV27
J: TRBJ1-1
CDR3: CASSLQSPRGQAFF
DNA: TGTGCCAGCAGTTTGCAAAGCCCCAGGGGGCAAGCTTTCTTT

size: -
D: -
V: TRBV6-1
J: TRBJ2-7
CDR3: CASSDALSSSYEQYF
DNA: TGTGCCAGCAGTGATGCACTTTCTAGCTCCTACGAGCAGTACTTC

size: -
D: -
V: TRBV7-8
J: TRBJ2-3
CDR3: CASSLGSGGFTDTQYF
DNA: TGTGCCAGCAGCTTAGGCAGTGGCGGGTTTACAGATACGCAGTATTTT

size: few
D: TRBD1
V: TRBV6-6
J: TRBJ1-1
CDR3: CASRTTGGEVNTEAFF
DNA: TGTGCCAGCAGGACGACAGGGGGCGAGGTGAACACTGAAGCTTTCTTT

size: -
D: -
V: TRBV19
J: TRBJ2-3
CDR3: CASKGRDRVISDTQYF
DNA: TGTGCCAGTAAGGGGCGGGACAGAGTAATATCAGATACGCAGTATTTT

size: -
D: TRBD1
V: TRBV4-2
J: TRBJ2-1
CDR3: CASSYSGTGDYNEQFF
DNA: TGTGCCAGCAGCTACTCCGGGACAGGGGACTACAATGAGCAGTTCTTC

size: -
D: -
V: TRBV7-9
J: TRBJ1-2
CDR3: CASNLGSRDSQVYGYTF
DNA: TGTGCCAGCAACCTTGGATCCCGAGACAGCCAGGTTTATGGCTACACCTTC

size: -
D: TRBD1
V: TRBV7-3
J: TRBJ2-2
CDR3: CASGTGQRNTGELFF
DNA: TGTGCCAGCGGGACGGGACAGCGGAACACCGGGGAGCTGTTTTTT

size: -
D: -
V: TRBV30
J: TRBJ1-1
CDR3: CAWSEGVTEMNTEAFF
DNA: TGTGCCTGGAGTGAAGGGGTGACGGAGATGAACACTGAAGCTTTCTTT

size: -
D: -
V: TRBV5-4
J: TRBJ2-1
CDR3: CASSLGRDSYNEQFF
DNA: TGTGCCAGCAGCTTGGGCAGGGATTCCTACAATGAGCAGTTCTTC

size: -
D: -
V: TRBV18
J: TRBJ1-2
CDR3: CASSPPAGAGGYTF
DNA: TGTGCCAGCTCACCACCTGCGGGGGCGGGAGGCTACACCTTC

size: -
D: TRBD1
V: TRBV6-1
J: TRBJ1-1
CDR3: CASSTDRGYTEAFF
DNA: TGTGCCAGCAGTACCGACAGGGGTTACACTGAAGCTTTCTTT

size: -
D: -
V: TRBV29-1
J: TRBJ1-1
CDR3: CSAGRYQNTEAFF
DNA: TGCAGCGCGGGGAGGTACCAGAACACTGAAGCTTTCTTT

size: -
D: -
V: TRBV18
J: TRBJ2-6
CDR3: CASSPPDGHSGANVLTF
DNA: TGTGCCAGCTCACCACCAGACGGACACTCTGGGGCCAACGTCCTGACTTTC

size: -
D: TRBD2
V: TRBV7-2
J: TRBJ2-1
CDR3: CASSFTVAGGYNEQFF
DNA: TGTGCCAGCAGCTTCACCGTAGCGGGGGGATACAATGAGCAGTTCTTC

size: once
D: -
V: TRBV4-1
J: TRBJ2-1
CDR3: CASSQVGRRSYNEQFF
DNA: TGCGCCAGCAGCCAAGTGGGCCGTCGCTCCTACAATGAGCAGTTCTTC

size: -
D: -
V: TRBV18
J: TRBJ2-1
CDR3: CASSTTRDEQFF
DNA: TGTGCCAGCTCCACCACCCGGGATGAGCAGTTCTTC

size: -
D: TRBD1
V: TRBV2
J: TRBJ2-3
CDR3: CASSQDRGHTDTQYF
DNA: TGTGCCAGCAGTCAAGACAGGGGGCACACAGATACGCAGTATTTT

size: -
D: -
V: TRBV15
J: TRBJ1-5
CDR3: CATSRVSNQPQHF
DNA: TGTGCCACCAGTCGTGTAAGCAATCAGCCCCAGCATTTT

size: -
D: -
V: TRBV2
J: TRBJ2-7
CDR3: CASSEEGRQYF
DNA: TGTGCCAGCAGTGAAGAGGGGCGTCAGTACTTC

size: few
D: -
V: TRBV6-4
J: TRBJ2-1
CDR3: CASSEDSNNEQFF
DNA: TGTGCCAGCAGTGAGGACAGTAACAATGAGCAGTTCTTC

size: -
D: -
V: TRBV5-1
J: TRBJ1-2
CDR3: CASSLRPTGYGYTF
DNA: TGCGCCAGCAGCTTACGGCCCACGGGCTATGGCTACACCTTC

size: -
D: TRBD1
V: TRBV5-1
J: TRBJ1-6
CDR3: CASSWGQGFDSPLHF
DNA: TGCGCCAGCAGCTGGGGACAGGGATTTGACTCACCCCTCCACTTT

size: -
D: TRBD1
V: TRBV10-3
J: TRBJ1-2
CDR3: CATATGGDGYTF
DNA: TGTGCCACCGCGACAGGGGGCGATGGCTACACCTTC

size: -
D: TRBD1
V: TRBV29-1
J: TRBJ2-1
CDR3: CSVLRGQGVREQFF
DNA: TGCAGCGTCCTAAGGGGACAGGGGGTACGTGAGCAGTTCTTC

size: -
D: TRBD1
V: TRBV9
J: TRBJ1-1
CDR3: CASSVGPSGTVTEAFF
DNA: TGTGCCAGCAGCGTAGGCCCCTCAGGGACAGTTACTGAAGCTTTCTTT

size: -
D: -
V: TRBV4-1
J: TRBJ2-3
CDR3: CASSQDRWDTQYF
DNA: TGCGCCAGCAGCCAAGATCGGTGGGATACGCAGTATTTT

size: -
D: -
V: TRBV6-5
J: TRBJ1-3
CDR3: CASSYSSQAGNTIYF
DNA: TGTGCCAGCAGTTACTCGAGCCAGGCCGGAAACACCATATATTTT

size: -
D: TRBD1
V: TRBV9
J: TRBJ1-4
CDR3: CASSGRTGTNEKLFF
DNA: TGTGCCAGCAGCGGCCGGACAGGAACTAATGAAAAACTGTTTTTT